This T cell receptor beta chain was captured by sequencing in a study of early T cells in non-severe SARS-CoV-2 infection. Overall study: Chains stayed unpaired after sequencing of bulk RNA from unsorted whole blood. Study-level points and caveats: Private and CD4 specificities were missed by VDJdb matching, which favored anti-spike CD8 responses.

Germline assignment: CDR1 SGHRS and CDR2 YFSETQ. V gave up 0 bases and J gave up 8 bases, with 12 bases separating them. This CDR3 comprises 14 residues. This clonotype has more than one count but fewer than ten. What it recognizes is unknown. Attachment of unique molecular identifiers was made to individual cDNA molecules. TCRdb ran MiXCR on the 5' RACE reads and lists one entry per CDR3 protein. The table shows around 86,000 distinct CDR3 sequences, with about 14% occurring only once. This clonotype originated in an adult who was a healthcare worker with PCR-confirmed SARS-CoV-2 infection or an uninfected control (not recorded which). The material sequenced was whole blood. The chain recombines TRBV5-1 with TRBJ2-4; D is possibly TRBD1 (6 bases). CDR3 DNA sequence: TGCGCCAGCAGCTTGGAGGACAGAGAGGACATTCAGTACTTC. Translated: CASSLEDREDIQYF.